This T cell receptor (beta chain) is drawn from a study of STAT5B mutations in CD4+ large granular lymphocyte leukemia. Study conclusions and caveats: Compared with healthy controls (2/35), patient top clones favored TRBV06 (8/27). Higher CD4+ than CD8+ T-LGLL clonality might reflect small sample size. Patient CD4-sorted repertoires stayed more clonal than healthy ones after leukemic-clone removal.

V gave up 5 bases and J gave up 4 bases, with 17 bases separating them. The CDR3 contains 15 residues. The germline gives CDR1 MNHEY, CDR2 SMNVEV (reference sequence). This was a survey-level run. The method was immunoSEQ multiplex PCR; TCRdb's version includes in-frame clones alone and lacks a portion of them. This sample has around 35,000 clones, with 68% found just once. With respect to this clone: Its antigen is not identified.

The TCR was taken from a human donor in good health. Sequencing was done on a sample of CD4+ T cells from blood buffy coats. This chain uses TRBV27 with TRBJ1-2; D unclear. The CDR3 nucleotides read TGTGCCAGCAGTCGGGCGGCCAGGACCTCCTATGGCTACACCTTC. This codes for CASSRAARTSYGYTF.